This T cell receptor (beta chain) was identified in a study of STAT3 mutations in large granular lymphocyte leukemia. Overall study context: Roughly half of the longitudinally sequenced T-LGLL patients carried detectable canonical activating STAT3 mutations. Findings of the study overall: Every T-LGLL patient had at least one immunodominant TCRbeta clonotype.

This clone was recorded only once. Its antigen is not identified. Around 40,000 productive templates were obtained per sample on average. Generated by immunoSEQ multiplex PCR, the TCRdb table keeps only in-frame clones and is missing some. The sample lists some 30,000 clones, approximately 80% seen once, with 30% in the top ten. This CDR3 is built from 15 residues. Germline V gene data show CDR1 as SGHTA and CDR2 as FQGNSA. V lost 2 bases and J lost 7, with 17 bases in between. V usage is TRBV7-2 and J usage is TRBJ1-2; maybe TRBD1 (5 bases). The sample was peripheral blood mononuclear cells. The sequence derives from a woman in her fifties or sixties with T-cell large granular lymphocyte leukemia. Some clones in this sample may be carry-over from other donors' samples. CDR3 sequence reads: CASSLRGWGVAGYTF. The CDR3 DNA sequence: TGTGCCAGCAGCTTAAGAGGGTGGGGGGTTGCTGGCTACACCTTC.